Shown below are 24 T cell receptor beta chains from a single sample sequenced in a study of blood T cell repertoires in COVID-19. Some clones are missing from TCRdb's copy, which holds only in-frame ones; the method was immunoSEQ multiplex PCR. The table includes some 120,000 clones, roughly 85% detected once. Sequences were obtained from peripheral blood. The receptors here all came from a man older than 75 with active or convalescent COVID-19.

As DNA, the CDR3 is TGTGCCAGCAGTTACTCGGCTGGGACATCGAAAGAGACCCAGTACTTC. This encodes CASSYSAGTSKETQYF. This sequence joins TRBV6-5 and TRBJ2-5; D is perhaps TRBD1 (6 bases). V was pared by 0 bases and J by 3 bases, with 14 bases between. This CDR3 has 16 residues. CDR1 is MNHEY, CDR2 SVGAGI, per germline.

The chain combines TRBV7-3 with TRBJ2-1, with 8 bases aligning to TRBD2. This CDR3 is built from 16 residues. The V gene's germline CDR1 is SGHTA and CDR2 FQGTGA. J gave up 9 bases and V 5 bases, and 15 bases lay outside the gene matches. The CDR3 DNA reads TGTGCCAGCAGCCCGCGGACTAGCCCCCCTATGGGTGAGCAGTTCTTC. This sequence encodes CASSPRTSPPMGEQFF.

The V gene is TRBV7-8, the J gene TRBJ1-1; D is unresolved. Trimming shortened V by 1 base and J by 1 base, and 10 bases separated the two germline ends. Germline V lookup: CDR1 SGHVS, CDR2 FQNEAQ. This CDR3 has 15 residues. The CDR3 sequence is CASSLVPGGNTEAFF. The CDR3 DNA reads as TGTGCCAGCAGCTTAGTCCCCGGTGGGAACACTGAAGCTTTCTTT.

The chain is built from TRBV27 and TRBJ1-6, with 9 nucleotides matching TRBD1. V was clipped by 5 bases and J by 8 bases; unmatched bases: 7. Germline V gene data show CDR1 as MNHEY and CDR2 as SMNVEV (reference sequence). There are 15 residues in the CDR3. The CDR3 loop reads CASSRRTGADSPLHF. The CDR3 region has the DNA TGTGCCAGCAGTCGTAGGACAGGGGCGGATTCACCCCTCCACTTT.

CDR3 in amino acids: CSASVRGGPYPSTDTQYF. Written as DNA, the CDR3 is TGCAGTGCTAGTGTTAGGGGGGGCCCTTACCCTAGCACAGATACGCAGTATTTT. The V call is TRBV20-1, the J call TRBJ2-3; possibly TRBD2 for D (7 bases). The germline V gene has CDR1 DFQATT and CDR2 SNEGSKA (reference sequence). This CDR3 contains 18 residues. V lost 3 bases and J 0 bases, leaving 22 bases between the germline ends.

V gene TRBV6-2 or TRBV6-3 combines with J gene TRBJ2-7; D unresolved. Trimming removed 4 bases at V and 2 bases at J, with 15 bases between. The CDR3 has 15 amino acids. In germline, CDR1 is MNHEY, CDR2 SVGEGT. CDR3 sequence reads: CASSSTGRPTYEQYF. For the CDR3, the DNA is TGTGCCAGCAGTTCGACCGGCAGGCCCACCTACGAGCAGTACTTC.

The chain recombines TRBV2 with TRBJ1-4; D uncertain. Germline CDR1 SNHLY, CDR2 FYNNEI. The CDR3 loop spans 15 amino acids. V was shortened by 2 bases and J by 4 bases, with 11 bases between the two germline ends. The DNA for the CDR3 is TGTGCCAGCAGTGAATTGCGGAAAGTTAATGAAAAACTGTTTTTT. This encodes CASSELRKVNEKLFF. Variable domain in full (rest from reference TRBV2 and TRBJ1-4): EPEVTQTPSHQVTQMGQEVILRCVPISNHLYFYWYRQILGQKVEFLVSFYNNEISEKSEIFDDQFSVERPDGSNFTLKIRSTKLEDSAMYFCASSELRKVNEKLFFGSGTQLSVL.

The V gene is TRBV4-2, the J gene TRBJ2-7, with 8 bases fitting TRBD1. The CDR3 has 15 amino acids. In germline, CDR1 is LGHNA, CDR2 YNFKEQ. The V and J ends lost 0 bases and 7 bases, in that order; junction bases with no gene match: 8. CDR3 coding DNA: TGTGCCAGCAGCCAAGATGACGGCAGGGGGCGGGAGCAGTACTTC. The encoded protein is CASSQDDGRGREQYF.

The chain employs TRBV5-6 and TRBJ2-7; 16 bases are a match to TRBD2. V dropped 3 bases and J dropped 4; count of bases not matched to a gene: 1. The CDR3 runs 15 residues. Germline V CDR1 and CDR2: SGHDT, YYEEEE. CDR3 in amino acids: CASSWGLAGGYEQYF. The CDR3 region has the DNA TGTGCCAGCAGCTGGGGACTAGCGGGAGGGTACGAGCAGTACTTC.

The chain employs TRBV7-8 and TRBJ1-5, with 7 bases lining up with TRBD1. The CDR3 extends over 15 amino acids. Germline CDR1 and CDR2: SGHVS and FQNEAQ. J gave up 5 bases and V 5 bases, and 9 bases lay outside the gene matches. CDR3 sequence: CASSGMGQFDQPQHF. In DNA form, the CDR3 reads TGTGCCAGCAGCGGAATGGGACAGTTCGATCAGCCCCAGCATTTT.

The chain joins TRBV11-2 to TRBJ2-2, with D possibly TRBD2 on 5 matching bases. V was cut by 2 bases and J by 6 bases, with 10 bases left in between. The CDR3 has 14 residues. Germline assignment: CDR1 SGHAT and CDR2 FQNNGV. In DNA, the CDR3 is TGTGCCAGCAGCTTATTGGGGAGCGCCGGGGAGCTGTTTTTT. Its protein product is CASSLLGSAGELFF.

This sequence joins TRBV7-9 and TRBJ1-3, with D perhaps matching TRBD1 (6 bases). The CDR3 consists of 15 residues. Per germline, CDR1 SEHNR and CDR2 FQNEAQ (reference sequence). V gave up 8 bases and J gave up 2 bases, with 16 bases separating them. The CDR3 nucleotides are TGTGCCAGCGGCCATATGGGGGGGCCTGGAAACACCATATATTTT. It specifies CASGHMGGPGNTIYF. The full variable domain, in which reference TRBV7-9 and TRBJ1-3 provide the parts outside the CDR3, is DTGVSQNPRHKITKRGQNVTFRCDPISEHNRLYWYRQTLGQGPEFLTYFQNEAQLEKSRLLSDRFSAERPKGSFSTLEIQRTEQGDSAMYLCASGHMGGPGNTIYFGEGSWLTVV.

The gene calls are TRBV5-1 and TRBJ1-3; D is ambiguous. This CDR3 is built from 15 residues. The ends were cut back, 4 bases at V and 4 bases at J, with 15 bases in the middle. Germline V lookup: CDR1 SGHRS, CDR2 YFSETQ. Written as DNA, the CDR3 is TGCGCCAGCAGCCCGCCGGTGGGCCACGGAAACACCATATATTTT. The encoded protein is CASSPPVGHGNTIYF.

V usage is TRBV19 and J usage is TRBJ1-6, with 7 bases fitting TRBD1. V lost 5 bases and J lost 6; bases outside the gene matches: 7. CDR1 is LNHDA and CDR2 is SQIVND in the germline V gene (reference sequence). The CDR3 is 15 amino acids. The CDR3 here is CASSLPGQINSPLHF. The CDR3 nucleotides read TGTGCCAGTAGTCTCCCGGGACAGATTAATTCACCCCTCCACTTT.

The V gene is TRBV9, the J gene TRBJ1-3, with D unclear. The CDR3 covers 17 residues. CDR1 is SGDLS and CDR2 is YYNGEE in the germline V gene. V shed 0 bases and J shed 0 bases, with 13 bases lying between them. The CDR3 loop is CASSVVAEKASGNTIYF. CDR3 bases: TGTGCCAGCAGCGTAGTTGCGGAGAAAGCCTCTGGAAACACCATATATTTT.

Written as DNA, the CDR3 is TGTGCCAGCGCGGGAAACCAAGAGACCCAGTACTTC. This sequence encodes CASAGNQETQYF. This rearrangement joins TRBV6-5 to TRBJ2-5, with a weak D call TRBD2 (6 bases). The CDR3 is made up of 12 amino acids. The germline gives CDR1 MNHEY, CDR2 SVGAGI. Trimming removed 8 bases from V and 0 bases from J, with 7 bases in between.

The rearrangement links TRBV12-3 or TRBV12-4 to TRBJ2-5, with 8 bases matching TRBD1. CDR3 length: 13 amino acids. Unmatched junction bases numbered 4, after V lost 5 bases and J lost 5 bases. In DNA form, the CDR3 reads TGTGCCAGCAGTCCCAGACAGGGGGAGACCCAGTACTTC. It is translated as CASSPRQGETQYF.

The chain employs TRBV7-2 and TRBJ2-5, with 11 bases matching TRBD2. The CDR3 consists of 16 residues. V was pared by 2 bases and J by 4 bases, with 6 bases of the junction left unmatched. Looked up from germline, CDR1 is SGHTA and CDR2 is FQGNSA. CDR3 nucleotides: TGTGCCAGCAGCTTATTGGCTAGCGGGGGGTCAGAGACCCAGTACTTC. Translating it yields CASSLLASGGSETQYF.

In its sample, this clone was seen once. The chain uses TRBV9 and TRBJ2-5; 8 bases map to TRBD2. Germline assignment: CDR1 SGDLS and CDR2 YYNGEE. The CDR3 has 15 residues. V lost 0 bases, J lost 1 base, and 2 bases stayed unmatched. The CDR3 spells CASSVAAGGQETQYF. The CDR3 DNA follows: TGTGCCAGCAGCGTAGCCGCGGGGGGCCAAGAGACCCAGTACTTC.

The V call is TRBV5-1, the J call TRBJ2-3, with D possibly being TRBD2 (6 bases). The CDR3 is made up of 15 amino acids. Germline lookup yields CDR1 SGHRS and CDR2 YFSETQ. V shed 3 bases and J shed 0 bases, with 11 bases lying between them. Here the CDR3 reads CASSSWGTSTDTQYF. As DNA, the CDR3 is TGCGCCAGCAGCTCCTGGGGGACTAGCACAGATACGCAGTATTTT.

The J gene is TRBJ1-3, the V gene TRBV4-2, with unresolved D. The CDR3 spans 16 residues. Per the germline V gene, CDR1 is LGHNA and CDR2 is YNFKEQ. The germline V and J ends were trimmed by 0 bases and 1 base, with 10 bases remaining between them. In nucleotides, the CDR3 is TGTGCCAGCAGCCAAGAATCCACTAGATCTGGAAACACCATATATTTT. It is translated as CASSQESTRSGNTIYF.

This clone was seen only once. The CDR3 DNA follows: TGTGCCAGTAGACCGAGACAGGGAGAAAGTCTTGGCGATACGCAGTATTTT. As protein: CASRPRQGESLGDTQYF. This chain links TRBV19 with TRBJ2-3; 7 bases align to TRBD1. V shed 6 bases and J 6 bases; nucleotides not matched to a gene: 18. Germline values: CDR1 LNHDA, CDR2 SQIVND (reference sequence). The CDR3 is 17 amino acids.

This clone is a singleton in its sample. This chain joins TRBV30 and TRBJ2-1; 12 bases are a match to TRBD1. Trimming removed 8 bases from V and 7 bases from J; junction bases left unmatched: 6. This CDR3 has 13 residues. Germline V gene lookup returns CDR1 GTSNPN and CDR2 SVGIG (reference sequence). The CDR3 DNA is TGTGCCGGGGACAGGGGGCGTCTAAATGAGCAGTTCTTC. Protein product: CAGDRGRLNEQFF.

The gene calls are TRBV11-2 and TRBJ1-1; 7 bases agree with TRBD1. This CDR3 spans 14 amino acids. Germline-derived CDR1 and CDR2 are SGHAT and FQNNGV. Germline trimming cut 5 bases from V and 6 bases from J; bases unmatched to any gene: 9. The CDR3 reads CASSPIQGIPEAFF. The CDR3 nucleotides are TGTGCCAGCAGCCCGATACAGGGGATCCCTGAAGCTTTCTTT.